The rows below give T cell receptor beta chains drawn from one sample of a study of identical twins' blood T cells. Each CDR3 protein is one row after TCRdb ran MiXCR on the 5' RACE reads. Here the sample spans a few hundred thousand distinct CDR3 sequences, about 28% being singletons. Material: PBMCs. The source of these receptors is a woman aged 18-55 years in good health. Each CDR3 is given with its conserved first and last residue. A D gene is named only where the DNA matches it firmly. Rows give clone size only sometimes, using once, few, many, or a class for an expanded clone.

>TRBV19|TRBJ1-1|.|.
TGTGCCAGTAAGGGTGGGGGCGGAAACACTGAAGCTTTCTTT
CASKGGGGNTEAFF
>TRBV2|TRBJ2-3|TRBD1|few
TGTGCCAGTTTGGGACAGGGGGCAAGTACAGATACGCAGTATTTT
CASLGQGASTDTQYF
>TRBV6-1|TRBJ2-7|TRBD1|.
TGTGCCAGCAGTACGGACAGGACCTACGAGCAGTACTTC
CASSTDRTYEQYF
>TRBV20-1|TRBJ2-7|.|.
TGCAGTACTAGAGGCCTAGCGTATTTCGACGAGCAGTACTTC
CSTRGLAYFDEQYF
>TRBV6-2/TRBV6-3|TRBJ2-1|.|.
TGTGCCAGCAGTTATTACGGTAATGAGCAGTTCTTC
CASSYYGNEQFF
>TRBV9|TRBJ1-6|.|few
TGTGCCAGCGGAAAAGGGGGAAATTCACCCCTCCACTTT
CASGKGGNSPLHF
>TRBV29-1|TRBJ1-2|.|.
TGCAGCGTTTTACAGGGCATTGGCTACACCTTC
CSVLQGIGYTF
>TRBV30|TRBJ1-3|TRBD1|few
TGTGCCTGGAGTTACGGGACAGTTTACGGAAACACCATATATTTT
CAWSYGTVYGNTIYF
>TRBV6-6|TRBJ2-3|TRBD2|few
TGTGCCAGCAGTTACTTTACTAGCGGGGGTGCAGATACGCAGTATTTT
CASSYFTSGGADTQYF
>TRBV29-1|TRBJ1-6|TRBD1|few
TGCAGCGTCGACAGGGAACTGGCCTATAATTCACCCCTCCACTTT
CSVDRELAYNSPLHF
>TRBV12-3/TRBV12-4|TRBJ2-1|TRBD2|.
TGTGCCAGCAGGGGACTAGCGGAGAACAATGAGCTGTTCTTC
CASRGLAENNELFF
>TRBV5-1|TRBJ2-3|.|few
TGCGCCAGCAGCTTGGAGAGGTCTAGCACAGATACGCAGTATTTT
CASSLERSSTDTQYF
>TRBV18|TRBJ2-1|.|.
TGTGCCAGCTCATCCCTGAGGAGGCATTGGCGTGAGCAGTTCTTC
CASSSLRRHWREQFF
>TRBV10-3|TRBJ2-1|TRBD2|few
TGTGCCGGCCGGGCGGGAGAGTACAATGAGCAGTTCTTC
CAGRAGEYNEQFF
>TRBV20-1|TRBJ1-2|.|.
TGCAGTGCTACGACAGAAGCTAACTATGGCTACACCTTC
CSATTEANYGYTF
>TRBV20-1|TRBJ2-5|.|few
TGCAGTGCTACGTGGGAAGAGACCCAGTACTTC
CSATWEETQYF
>TRBV29-1|TRBJ2-3|.|.
TGCAGCGCCCGGACAAGCTCGGCAGATACGCAGTATTTT
CSARTSSADTQYF
>TRBV5-1|TRBJ1-1|.|few
TGCGCCAGCAGCCCGGACCGAAGATATGAAGCTTTCTTT
CASSPDRRYEAFF
>TRBV11-1|TRBJ1-1|.|many
TGTGCCAGCAGCTGGGGGGACACTGAAGCTTTCTTT
CASSWGDTEAFF
>TRBV20-1|TRBJ2-1|.|many
TGCAGTGCAATGGGACGTAACCTCTACAATGAGCAGTTCTTC
CSAMGRNLYNEQFF